Following are 27 T cell receptor beta chains from one sample sequenced in a study of blood T cells in healthy people across ages. A sample-barcoded 5' primer and a J-beta primer mix were used in a second PCR of roughly 7 to 12 cycles. TCRdb reanalysed the 5' RACE reads using MiXCR and keeps one entry per CDR3 protein. The sample includes fewer than 950,000 distinct CDR3 sequences, 36% of them seen just once. Sequences were obtained from blood. These receptors originate from a man aged 18-30 years in good health.

With regard to this clonotype: A much more abundant neighbour one base away suggests this may be a read error. The chain links TRBV20-1 to TRBJ1-5; D not certain. V was pared by 0 bases and J by 6 bases, with 21 bases between. Germline V lookup: CDR1 DFQATT, CDR2 SNEGSKA (reference sequence). The CDR3 is 17 amino acids. CDR3 nucleotide sequence: TGCAGTGCTAGAGATCCTAATCTGGCAGGCGAAAGTCAGCCCCAGCATTTT. Its protein is CSARDPNLAGESQPQHF.

This clonotype was counted many times. This sequence joins TRBV4-2 and TRBJ2-5, with D perhaps TRBD1 (5 bases). The CDR3 covers 15 residues. Trimming cost V 3 bases and J 1 base, with 12 bases left between them. In germline, CDR1 is LGHNA, CDR2 YNFKEQ. CDR3 sequence reads: CASSHSGHFQETQYF. Written as DNA, the CDR3 is TGTGCCAGCAGCCACTCAGGACATTTCCAAGAGACCCAGTACTTC.

There are a few counts of this clonotype. This chain uses TRBV20-1 with TRBJ2-1; TRBD2 aligns across 7 bases. This CDR3 region has 15 residues. Germline CDR1 DFQATT, CDR2 SNEGSKA (reference sequence). J lost 6 bases, V lost 2 bases, and 10 bases had no gene match. The CDR3 spells CSARSLGTGGNEQFF. In DNA form, the CDR3 reads TGCAGTGCTAGATCTCTGGGGACGGGGGGCAATGAGCAGTTCTTC.

V usage is TRBV6-1 and J usage is TRBJ2-3; a weak D match, TRBD2 (5 bases). V lost 2 bases and J lost 4, with 16 bases in between. CDR1 and CDR2 (germline): MNHNS, SASEGT. The CDR3 is 16 residues long. The CDR3 DNA reads TGTGCCAGCAGTGAATCCCAGCGGCGAATGGCAGATACGCAGTATTTT. Encoded protein: CASSESQRRMADTQYF.

The J gene is TRBJ2-7, the V gene TRBV12-3 or TRBV12-4, with a possible D match to TRBD2 (6 bases). CDR3 length: 13 residues. V lost 8 bases and J 2 bases, leaving 13 bases between the germline ends. For the CDR3, the DNA is TGTGCCAGCGCCTTGGGGGGTGCCTACGAGCAGTACTTC. Translating gives CASALGGAYEQYF.

The chain combines TRBV20-1 with TRBJ2-2, with a tentative D call TRBD1 (5 bases). The CDR3 runs to 14 residues. The germline V gene has CDR1 DFQATT and CDR2 SNEGSKA (reference sequence). Deletions cut 0 bases from V and 4 bases from J, with 9 bases between. The CDR3 nucleotides read TGCAGTGCTAGAGATTGGCAGGGCACCGGGGAGCTGTTTTTT. It codes for CSARDWQGTGELFF.

This clonotype was found a few times. The junction does not match germline at one end; this may be a read error. The chain couples TRBV9 to TRBJ2-5; a weak D match, TRBD1 (6 bases). The CDR3 length is 14 residues. CDR1 is SGDLS and CDR2 is YYNGEE in the germline V gene. The CDR3 region is CVSSPRQAQETQYF. In DNA, the CDR3 is TGTGTCAGCAGCCCACGACAGGCTCAAGAGACCCAGTACTTC.

The sample holds many counts of this clonotype. The J gene is TRBJ2-1, the V gene TRBV9; D call uncertain. V lost 3 bases and J lost 0, with 7 bases in between. CDR1 and CDR2 (germline): SGDLS, YYNGEE. This CDR3 has 14 amino acids. CDR3 nucleotide sequence: TGTGCCAGCAGCGGGCAAAGCTCCTACAATGAGCAGTTCTTC. It codes for CASSGQSSYNEQFF.

This clonotype occurred many times. The chain uses TRBV5-5 and TRBJ2-5; tentative D call: TRBD1 (5 bases). There are 14 residues in the CDR3. In germline, CDR1 is SGHKS, CDR2 YYEKEE (reference sequence). V shed 0 bases and J shed 3 bases, with 9 bases lying between them. CDR3 loop: CASSLAAREETQYF. For the CDR3, the DNA is TGTGCCAGCAGCTTGGCCGCCAGGGAAGAGACCCAGTACTTC.

The CDR3 sequence is CASSEGAHTGANVLTF. CDR3 DNA sequence: TGCGCCAGCAGCGAAGGGGCTCACACTGGGGCCAACGTCCTGACTTTC. The chain carries TRBV5-1 and TRBJ2-6; a possible D gene is TRBD1 (5 bases). V dropped 4 bases and J dropped 2 bases, with 13 bases sitting between them. CDR1 is SGHRS, CDR2 YFSETQ, per germline. There are 16 residues in the CDR3.

This clonotype was detected only a few times. This chain links TRBV7-9 with TRBJ2-4, with D tentatively TRBD1 or TRBD2 (5 bases each). CDR1 SEHNR and CDR2 FQNEAQ come from the germline V gene (reference sequence). V lost 5 bases and J lost 9, with 17 bases in between. The CDR3 runs to 14 residues. The CDR3 coding sequence is TGTGCCAGCAGCCCGTCCCTCCACGGGGCCATTCAGTACTTC. Translated: CASSPSLHGAIQYF.

In this sample, this clonotype turned up a few times. The chain couples TRBV4-2 to TRBJ2-7, with TRBD1 matching 7 bases. The V and J ends lost 2 bases and 6 bases, in that order; junction bases with no gene match: 10. Germline CDR1 is LGHNA and CDR2 is YNFKEQ. This CDR3 has 15 amino acids. CDR3 residues: CASSQQSRDSPEQYF. CDR3 coding DNA: TGTGCCAGCAGCCAACAATCCCGGGACAGTCCCGAGCAGTACTTC.

This clonotype was detected a few times. CDR3 in amino acids: CASSLEQGAYNEQFF. The CDR3 DNA is TGTGCCAGCAGCTTGGAACAGGGGGCTTACAATGAGCAGTTCTTC. The chain joins TRBV5-6 to TRBJ2-1; 9 bases match TRBD1. This CDR3 has 15 residues. Germline V gene sequence: CDR1 SGHDT, CDR2 YYEEEE. J gave up 4 bases and V 0 bases, and 2 bases lay outside the gene matches.

A few counts support this clonotype. This chain links TRBV5-6 with TRBJ1-1; perhaps TRBD1 as D (5 bases). This CDR3 is 15 amino acids long. With 4 bases removed from V and 6 bases from J, the gap between germline ends came to 19 bases. Germline V gene lookup returns CDR1 SGHDT and CDR2 YYEEEE. CDR3 sequence: CASSTARAGRAEAFF. CDR3 in DNA: TGTGCCAGCAGCACCGCCCGGGCAGGGCGTGCTGAAGCTTTCTTT.

The V and J genes are TRBV4-1 and TRBJ1-1; no reliable D call. Germline V gene data show CDR1 as MGHRA and CDR2 as YSYEKL. Between the trimmed V and J ends, which lost 4 bases and 0 bases, there was a span of 9 bases. There are 14 residues in the CDR3. The CDR3 spells CASSPVQMNTEAFF. In DNA form, the CDR3 reads TGCGCCAGCAGCCCAGTACAGATGAACACTGAAGCTTTCTTT.

The V gene is TRBV6-5, the J gene TRBJ1-5; D gene ambiguous. Trimming pared 6 bases from V and 3 bases from J, leaving 15 bases between. The length of the CDR3 is 15 residues. Germline V gene lookup returns CDR1 MNHEY and CDR2 SVGAGI. CDR3 bases: TGTGCCAGCAGCCCAGTTCTTGGGTCCAATCAGCCCCAGCATTTT. This codes for CASSPVLGSNQPQHF.

This clonotype was picked up a small number of times. The genes are TRBV29-1 and TRBJ1-1; D unclear. The V and J ends lost 4 bases and 0 bases respectively, with 6 bases between them. CDR1 is SQVTM and CDR2 is ANQGSEA in the germline V gene. This CDR3 region has 12 residues. CDR3 in DNA: TGCAGCGTTGTTATGATGAACACTGAAGCTTTCTTT. This sequence encodes CSVVMMNTEAFF.

This clonotype was picked up a small number of times. The V and J genes are TRBV12-3 or TRBV12-4 and TRBJ2-5, with 13 bases identical to TRBD2. The CDR3 covers 16 residues. After removal of 4 bases from V and 3 bases from J, the junction contained 5 bases not matched to a gene. For the CDR3, the DNA is TGTGCCAGCAGTTCCGGACTAGCGGGGGAAGAAGAGACCCAGTACTTC. Protein product: CASSSGLAGEEETQYF.

J is TRBJ2-2 and V is TRBV5-1, with D hard to call. Germline CDR1 is SGHRS and CDR2 is YFSETQ. The V gene lost 0 bases and the J gene lost 7 bases, with 7 bases spanning the gap. There are 13 residues in the CDR3. In DNA, the CDR3 is TGCGCCAGCAGCTTGGCCTGGGACGGGGAGCTGTTTTTT. Translating it yields CASSLAWDGELFF.

V and J are TRBV20-1 and TRBJ2-2, with D possibly TRBD2 on 7 matching bases. Trimming stripped 4 bases from V and 5 bases from J, with 14 bases between. Germline V lookup: CDR1 DFQATT, CDR2 SNEGSKA (reference sequence). This CDR3 contains 14 residues. CDR3 DNA sequence: TGCAGTGCTACCGGGGGGCTACGAACCGGGGAGCTGTTTTTT. Translating it yields CSATGGLRTGELFF.

The V and J genes are TRBV20-1 and TRBJ2-1; D remains ambiguous. The J call may be mistaken, given a closer DNA end match to TRBJ2-7. Germline V gene sequence: CDR1 DFQATT, CDR2 SNEGSKA (reference sequence). The CDR3 extends over 10 amino acids. CDR3 DNA: TGCAGTGCTAACTACAATGAGCAGTACTTC. It yields the protein CSANYNEQYF.

This rearrangement joins TRBV4-3 to TRBJ2-4; D is uncertain. The CDR3 runs 15 residues. The germline V gene has CDR1 LGHNA and CDR2 YSLEER. V was trimmed by 0 bases and J by 15 bases, leaving 21 bases between them. CDR3 bases: TGCGCCAGCAGCCAAGATAACCTGAACACGGAGACCCTGTACTTC. Residues: CASSQDNLNTETLYF.

The chain is built from TRBV7-2 and TRBJ2-3; TRBD2 matches at 11 bases. This CDR3 is 15 amino acids long. Germline V gives CDR1 SGHTA, CDR2 FQGNSA. V trimming: 6 bases; J trimming: 5 bases; junction bases outside the gene matches: 7. This CDR3 reads CASSSTSGGLDTQYF. DNA of the CDR3: TGTGCCAGCAGTTCCACTAGCGGGGGATTAGATACGCAGTATTTT.

This clonotype was observed a handful of times. The chain links TRBV5-1 to TRBJ1-4, with a weak D call TRBD1 (6 bases). CDR3 length equals 17 residues. Germline CDR1 SGHRS, CDR2 YFSETQ. The V gene lost 4 bases and the J gene lost 2 bases, with 18 bases spanning the gap. The DNA of the CDR3 is TGCGCCAGCAGCCTACCGGGACACCAGGCTACTAATGAAAAACTGTTTTTT. Its translation is CASSLPGHQATNEKLFF.

This clonotype appeared a few times. This rearrangement joins TRBV12-3 or TRBV12-4 to TRBJ1-1, with D uncertain. This CDR3 region has 14 residues. Between the trimmed V and J ends, which lost 7 bases and 0 bases, there was a span of 12 bases. The CDR3 nucleotides are TGTGCCAGCACCCCAGGTTTTTTGAACACTGAAGCTTTCTTT. Protein product: CASTPGFLNTEAFF.

This CDR3 is CSARGKGAHLDEQFF. In DNA form, the CDR3 reads TGCAGTGCTAGGGGAAAAGGGGCCCACCTCGATGAGCAGTTCTTC. The chain employs TRBV20-1 and TRBJ2-1; perhaps TRBD1 as D (5 bases). CDR3 length: 15 residues. CDR1 and CDR2 from the germline V gene are DFQATT and SNEGSKA (reference sequence). The V gene lost 3 bases and the J gene lost 8 bases, with 20 bases spanning the gap.

The sample holds a few counts of this clonotype. The DNA of the CDR3 is TGCGCCAGCAGCCAGGGCCATAGGGGGCCGGGTGAAAAACTGTTTTTT. It translates to CASSQGHRGPGEKLFF. The genes are TRBV4-3 and TRBJ1-4; 7 bases match TRBD1. The CDR3 sequence is 16 residues long. V shed 3 bases and J 7 bases; nucleotides not matched to a gene: 11. Germline CDR1 LGHNA, CDR2 YSLEER.